Shown below are 23 T cell receptor beta chains from a single sample sequenced in a study of radiotherapy plus CTLA-4 blockade in lung cancer listed by TCRdb under 2018. The library relied on the immunoSEQ multiplex PCR assay. The table comes from immuneACCESS by way of TCRdb, which keeps in-frame sequences with V and J called. Part of the clones is missing from these tables; in studies checked, under half for an unresolved V gene and the rest for unknown reasons. A total of 25,000 to 35,000 clones appear in this sample, under 85% of them only once. The ten largest clones represent around 5.1% of the sample. The sequencing here drew on peripheral blood, taken from a patient treated with radiotherapy plus ipilimumab. These receptors all come from a human donor with non-small cell lung cancer whose response to radiotherapy plus ipilimumab could not be evaluated.

The chain links TRBV2 to TRBJ2-1; the D gene is possibly TRBD1 (6 bases). CDR3 length equals 15 residues. Trimming took off 4 bases at V and 2 bases at J, with 12 bases between the two ends. CDR1 SNHLY and CDR2 FYNNEI come from the germline V gene. This CDR3 is CASSVQGLPYNEQFF. In nucleotides, the CDR3 is TGTGCCAGCAGTGTTCAGGGGCTACCCTACAATGAGCAGTTCTTC.

The rearrangement links TRBV7-2 to TRBJ2-7; 12 bases agree with TRBD2. Germline CDR1 is SGHTA and CDR2 is FQGNSA. The CDR3 loop spans 15 amino acids. The V and J ends lost 1 base and 9 bases, in that order; junction bases with no gene match: 7. The CDR3, as DNA: TGTGCCAGCAGCTTAGGAGGGACTAGCGGGTGGGGGCAGTACTTC. Translated: CASSLGGTSGWGQYF.

This rearrangement joins TRBV30 to TRBJ2-3, with D unresolved. The V gene's germline CDR1 is GTSNPN and CDR2 SVGIG (reference sequence). This CDR3 region has 13 residues. Trimming cost V 3 bases and J 5 bases, with 12 bases left between them. CDR3 residues: CAWRSVQRDTQYF. The CDR3 coding sequence is TGTGCCTGGAGGTCTGTTCAGCGAGATACGCAGTATTTT.

The chain is built from TRBV28 and TRBJ2-5; D is perhaps TRBD1 (5 bases). The V gene lost 7 bases and the J gene lost 2 bases, with 14 bases spanning the gap. The CDR3 loop spans 14 amino acids. Germline values: CDR1 MDHEN, CDR2 SYDVKM. The CDR3 DNA reads TGTGCCAGCACCACCCGCCAGGGTCAAGAGACCCAGTACTTC. This encodes CASTTRQGQETQYF.

The genes are TRBV9 and TRBJ2-7, with D perhaps matching TRBD1 (6 bases). Trimming took off 4 bases at V and 2 bases at J, with 19 bases between the two ends. Germline-derived CDR1 and CDR2 are SGDLS and YYNGEE. The CDR3 totals 16 residues. The CDR3 DNA reads TGTGCCAGCAGCCCAGGGGCCCGGCCGGGCCCCTACGAGCAGTACTTC. It is translated as CASSPGARPGPYEQYF.

Only a few counts were recorded for this clone. The chain joins TRBV19 to TRBJ2-3, with a possible D match to TRBD2 (6 bases). The ends were cut back, 4 bases at V and 1 base at J, with 9 bases in the middle. From germline, CDR1 is LNHDA and CDR2 SQIVND (reference sequence). The CDR3 contains 14 residues. The CDR3 bases are TGTGCCAGTAGTAGCGGGATGGGCACAGATACGCAGTATTTT. This gives the protein CASSSGMGTDTQYF.

This clone was counted a single time. The chain has TRBV18 and TRBJ2-3, with a tentative D call TRBD2 (6 bases). From germline, CDR1 is KGHSH and CDR2 LQKENI. Trimming shortened V by 6 bases and J by 3 bases, and 22 bases separated the two germline ends. The CDR3 length is 17 residues. DNA of the CDR3: TGTGCCAGCTCGCTACGAAGTGGCGGGACCAGGACAGATACGCAGTATTTT. It translates to CASSLRSGGTRTDTQYF.

This clone was observed a single time. CDR3 DNA sequence: TGTGCCAGCACCCGACAGGGGGCGGGCTACGAGCAGTACTTC. Its translation: CASTRQGAGYEQYF. V and J are TRBV2 and TRBJ2-7; 10 positions agree with TRBD1. The ends lost 7 bases at V and 3 bases at J; junction bases unmatched: 6. In germline, CDR1 is SNHLY, CDR2 FYNNEI. CDR3 length equals 14 residues.

The rearrangement uses TRBV6-1 and TRBJ2-7, with D possibly TRBD2 on 6 matching bases. V lost 0 bases and J 6 bases, leaving 12 bases between the germline ends. There are 14 residues in the CDR3. CDR1 MNHNS and CDR2 SASEGT come from the germline V gene. This CDR3 reads CASSEAGGALEQYF. CDR3 nucleotide sequence: TGTGCCAGCAGTGAAGCGGGAGGCGCCCTCGAGCAGTACTTC.

J is TRBJ2-5 and V is TRBV6-5, with 12 bases matching TRBD1. CDR1 and CDR2 (germline): MNHEY, SVGAGI. V dropped 5 bases and J dropped 5; count of bases not matched to a gene: 6. This CDR3 region has 15 residues. This CDR3 is CASSTGTGGWETQYF. In DNA form, the CDR3 reads TGTGCCAGCAGTACCGGGACAGGGGGCTGGGAGACCCAGTACTTC.

This chain uses TRBV27 with TRBJ1-2; 8 bases map to TRBD1. V gave up 3 bases and J gave up 4 bases; unmatched junction bases: 4. Germline V gene data show CDR1 as MNHEY and CDR2 as SMNVEV (reference sequence). The CDR3 covers 14 residues. Written as DNA, the CDR3 is TGTGCCAGCAGTTTCCAGGGGGCAGGCTATGGCTACACCTTC. It codes for CASSFQGAGYGYTF.

This clone was counted a single time. This chain uses TRBV6-6 with TRBJ1-5; a weak D match, TRBD1 (6 bases). Trimming took off 6 bases at V and 4 bases at J, with 16 bases between the two ends. The germline V gene has CDR1 MNHNY and CDR2 SVGAGI (reference sequence). The length of the CDR3 is 15 residues. This chain's CDR3 is CASSNPGHRNQPQHF. The CDR3 DNA reads as TGTGCCAGCAGCAACCCGGGACACCGAAATCAGCCCCAGCATTTT.

The chain recombines TRBV19 with TRBJ2-7, with 8 bases lining up with TRBD2. CDR3 size: 12 residues. Germline CDR1 is LNHDA and CDR2 is SQIVND (reference sequence). Trimming removed 4 bases from V and 7 bases from J; junction bases left unmatched: 3. CDR3 in amino acids: CASSTPGGEQYF. The CDR3 DNA reads TGTGCCAGTAGTACCCCGGGGGGGGAGCAGTACTTC.

The count of this clone is one. V usage is TRBV5-1 and J usage is TRBJ2-1; 14 bases agree with TRBD2. Trimming removed 4 bases from V and 7 bases from J; junction bases left unmatched: 4. Germline-derived CDR1 and CDR2 are SGHRS and YFSETQ. The CDR3 consists of 15 residues. CDR3 sequence reads: CASSPGLAGANEQFF. The CDR3 DNA is TGCGCCAGCAGCCCGGGACTAGCGGGAGCAAATGAGCAGTTCTTC. Based on the CDR3 plus reference TRBV5-1 and TRBJ2-1, the full variable domain is KAGVTQTPRYLIKTRGQQVTLSCSPISGHRSVSWYQQTPGQGLQFLFEYFSETQRNKGNFPGRFSGRQFSNSRSEMNVSTLELGDSALYLCASSPGLAGANEQFFGPGTRLTVL.

The chain recombines TRBV28 with TRBJ2-6; 7 nucleotides align to TRBD1. This CDR3 comprises 15 residues. The germline V gene has CDR1 MDHEN and CDR2 SYDVKM. J gave up 4 bases and V 5 bases, and 5 bases lay outside the gene matches. CDR3 DNA sequence: TGTGCCAGCAGTGGTAGGGGGCAAGGGGCCAACGTCCTGACTTTC. Translating gives CASSGRGQGANVLTF.

The chain uses TRBV6-1 and TRBJ2-7, with 9 bases identical to TRBD1. The trim removed 6 bases at V and 5 bases at J, leaving 5 bases unmatched. The CDR3 is 13 residues long. Germline loops: CDR1 MNHNS, CDR2 SASEGT. The CDR3 sequence: CASSRDRVHEQYF. The CDR3, as DNA: TGTGCCAGCAGCCGGGACAGGGTACACGAGCAGTACTTC.

The V gene is TRBV28, the J gene TRBJ1-2, with D uncertain. Germline V gene sequence: CDR1 MDHEN, CDR2 SYDVKM. This CDR3 comprises 13 residues. The V end was cut by 6 bases, the J end by 6 bases, with 14 bases between. The CDR3 reads CASRTDSWHGYTF. The CDR3 DNA reads TGTGCCAGCAGGACGGACTCTTGGCATGGCTACACCTTC.

The chain couples TRBV7-3 to TRBJ2-2, with a weak D call TRBD1 (7 bases). CDR3 length: 14 amino acids. Germline V gives CDR1 SGHTA, CDR2 FQGTGA. V lost 4 bases and J lost 6, with 12 bases in between. The CDR3 sequence: CASSSTGDSGELFF. CDR3 nucleotide sequence: TGTGCCAGCAGCTCAACAGGGGACTCCGGGGAGCTGTTTTTT.

This rearrangement joins TRBV7-8 to TRBJ2-1, with 7 nucleotides matching TRBD2. V was clipped by 0 bases and J by 8 bases; unmatched bases: 7. The germline V gene has CDR1 SGHVS and CDR2 FQNEAQ. There are 15 residues in the CDR3. CDR3 loop: CASSLAHGLEDEQFF. The DNA of the CDR3 is TGTGCCAGCAGCTTAGCGCATGGACTAGAGGATGAGCAGTTCTTC.

This clone was found a few times. With a much larger clone just one base away, this may be a read error. The sample carries other DNA sequences with the same CDR3. The chain couples TRBV4-1 to TRBJ1-2; D might be TRBD1 (5 bases). The CDR3 extends over 14 amino acids. Trimming removed 2 bases at V and 6 bases at J, with 13 bases between. Germline V lookup: CDR1 MGHRA, CDR2 YSYEKL. The chain's CDR3 is CASSQWGDDDGYTF. The CDR3 DNA follows: TGCGCCAGCAGCCAATGGGGCGATGACGATGGCTACACCTTC.

This chain links TRBV5-1 with TRBJ1-1; no definite D call. V lost 4 bases to trimming and J lost 5 bases, with 15 bases between them. Per germline, CDR1 SGHRS and CDR2 YFSETQ. This CDR3 has 14 residues. CDR3 protein: CASSQIGGNTEAFF. The CDR3 DNA reads as TGCGCCAGCAGCCAAATCGGAGGGAATACTGAAGCTTTCTTT.

This clone was seen a single time. This chain connects TRBV11-3 to TRBJ2-3; 9 nucleotides match TRBD2. This CDR3 spans 20 amino acids. The V segment lost 4 bases and the J segment 2 bases; nucleotides outside the gene matches: 19. Germline CDR1 reads SGHNT; CDR2 reads YENEEA. This CDR3 reads CASSSRGGSGRPKTTDTQYF. The DNA for the CDR3 is TGTGCCAGCAGCTCCCGTGGGGGGAGCGGGAGGCCAAAAACCACAGATACGCAGTATTTT. The entire variable domain, with the rest obtained from reference TRBV11-3 and TRBJ2-3, is as follows: EAGVVQSPRYKIIEKKQPVAFWCNPISGHNTLYWYLQNLGQGPELLIRYENEEAVDDSQLPKDRFSAERLKGVDSTLKIQPAELGDSAVYLCASSSRGGSGRPKTTDTQYFGPGTRLTVL.

This chain joins TRBV7-2 and TRBJ2-1; 10 bases line up with TRBD2. The CDR3 is 17 residues long. Germline CDR1 and CDR2: SGHTA and FQGNSA. V shed 4 bases and J 8 bases; nucleotides not matched to a gene: 14. The chain's CDR3 is CASSSQGGASGRHEQFF. CDR3 bases: TGTGCCAGCAGCTCCCAAGGGGGGGCTAGCGGGAGACATGAGCAGTTCTTC.